This TCR beta chain was recovered during a study of blood T cell repertoires in COVID-19. In the study overall: The United States, Italy and Spain provided the acute and convalescent COVID-19 samples. PBMCs, B-cell-depleted T cells, or T cells provided the cDNA or gDNA that made up the material.

Per the original methods: Amplified reference gene primers provided the basis for estimating nucleated cell counts. Assay used: immunoSEQ multiplex PCR; TCRdb lists only in-frame clones, some missing. The D gene and trimming were derived from the DNA, and the V and J assignments and clone size from that table. The sample shows about 120,000 clones, about nine tenths of them seen only once. Per germline, CDR1 MNHEY and CDR2 SVGAGI. CDR3 length: 13 amino acids. V shed 6 bases and J 5 bases; nucleotides not matched to a gene: 5. The origin of this receptor is a human donor in a cohort sampled during active COVID-19. The sample was peripheral blood. The V gene is TRBV6-5, the J gene TRBJ1-1, with 8 positions matching TRBD1. The CDR3 sequence is CASRGRDRTEAFF. The CDR3 DNA reads as TGTGCCAGCAGGGGCCGGGACAGGACTGAAGCTTTCTTT.